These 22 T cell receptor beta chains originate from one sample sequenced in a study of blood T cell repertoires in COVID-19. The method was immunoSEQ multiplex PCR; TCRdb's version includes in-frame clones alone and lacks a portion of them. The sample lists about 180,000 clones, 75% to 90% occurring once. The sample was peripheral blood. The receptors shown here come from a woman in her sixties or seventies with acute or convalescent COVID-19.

This chain's CDR3 is CASSEGGGASADTQYF. The DNA of the CDR3 is TGTGCCAGCAGTGAAGGCGGGGGGGCCAGCGCAGATACGCAGTATTTT. The chain recombines TRBV2 with TRBJ2-3; TRBD2 agrees at 9 bases. The V gene's germline CDR1 is SNHLY and CDR2 FYNNEI. The CDR3 is 16 residues long. The V and J ends lost 1 base and 4 bases, in that order; junction bases with no gene match: 6.

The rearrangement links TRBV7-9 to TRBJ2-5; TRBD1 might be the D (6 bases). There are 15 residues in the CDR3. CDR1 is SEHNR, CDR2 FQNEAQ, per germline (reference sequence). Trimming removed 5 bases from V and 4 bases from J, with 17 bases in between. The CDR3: CASSTRRQVGETQYF. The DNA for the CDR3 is TGTGCCAGCAGCACCCGGAGACAGGTGGGAGAGACCCAGTACTTC.

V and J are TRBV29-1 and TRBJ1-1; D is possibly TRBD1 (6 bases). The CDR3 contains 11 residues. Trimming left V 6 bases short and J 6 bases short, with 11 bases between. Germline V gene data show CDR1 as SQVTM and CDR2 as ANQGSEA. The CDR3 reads CSVQTGPEAFF. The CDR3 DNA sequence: TGCAGCGTCCAGACAGGCCCTGAAGCTTTCTTT.

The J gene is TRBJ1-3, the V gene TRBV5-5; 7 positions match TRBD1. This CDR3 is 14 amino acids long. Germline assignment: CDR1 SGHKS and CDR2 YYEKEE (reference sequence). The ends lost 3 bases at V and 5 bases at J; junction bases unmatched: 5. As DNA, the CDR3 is TGTGCCAGCAGCTGGGGACAGTCTAGAAACACCATATATTTT. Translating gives CASSWGQSRNTIYF.

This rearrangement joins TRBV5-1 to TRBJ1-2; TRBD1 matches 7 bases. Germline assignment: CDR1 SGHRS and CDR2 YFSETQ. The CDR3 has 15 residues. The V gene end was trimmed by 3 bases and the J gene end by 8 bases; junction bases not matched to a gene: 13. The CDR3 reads CASSSGGPPTGGYTF. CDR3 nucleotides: TGCGCCAGCAGCTCAGGGGGGCCTCCTACGGGAGGCTACACCTTC.

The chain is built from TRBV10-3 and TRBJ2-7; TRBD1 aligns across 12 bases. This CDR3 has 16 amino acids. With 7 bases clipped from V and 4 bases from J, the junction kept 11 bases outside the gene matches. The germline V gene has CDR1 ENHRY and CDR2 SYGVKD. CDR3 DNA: TGTGCCATCACCGGGACAGGGGGCGCGGGGAGGTACGAGCAGTACTTC. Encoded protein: CAITGTGGAGRYEQYF.

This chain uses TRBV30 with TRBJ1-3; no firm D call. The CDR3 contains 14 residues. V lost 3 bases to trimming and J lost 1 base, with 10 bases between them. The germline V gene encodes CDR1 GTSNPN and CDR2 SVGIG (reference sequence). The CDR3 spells CAWSPLVSGNTIYF. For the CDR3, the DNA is TGTGCCTGGAGCCCCCTCGTTTCTGGAAACACCATATATTTT.

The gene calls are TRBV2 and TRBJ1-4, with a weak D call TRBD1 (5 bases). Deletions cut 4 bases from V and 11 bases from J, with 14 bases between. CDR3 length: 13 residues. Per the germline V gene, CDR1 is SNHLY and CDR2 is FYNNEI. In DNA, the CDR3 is TGTGCCAGCAGTGTGTCGGGGGGGGAGAAACTGTTTTTT. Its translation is CASSVSGGEKLFF.

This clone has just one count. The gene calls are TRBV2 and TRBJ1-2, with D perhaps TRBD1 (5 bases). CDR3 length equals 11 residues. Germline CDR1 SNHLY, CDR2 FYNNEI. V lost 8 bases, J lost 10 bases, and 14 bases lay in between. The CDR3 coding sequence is TGTGCCAGCGTGGCTCGGGGGTCCTACACCTTC. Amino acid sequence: CASVARGSYTF.

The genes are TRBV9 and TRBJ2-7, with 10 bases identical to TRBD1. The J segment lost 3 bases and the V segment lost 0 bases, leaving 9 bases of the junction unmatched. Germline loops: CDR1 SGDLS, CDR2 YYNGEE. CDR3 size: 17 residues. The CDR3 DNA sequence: TGTGCCAGCAGCGTAGGCCTCCGGGACAGGGGAATCTACGAGCAGTACTTC. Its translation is CASSVGLRDRGIYEQYF.

CDR3 sequence: CASSMGTGIHYGYTF. CDR3 nucleotide sequence: TGTGCCAGTAGTATGGGGACAGGTATTCACTATGGCTACACCTTC. The rearrangement joins TRBV19 to TRBJ1-2; 8 nucleotides match TRBD1. There are 15 residues in the CDR3. J was trimmed by 3 bases and V by 3 bases; bases with no gene match: 6. Per the germline V gene, CDR1 is LNHDA and CDR2 is SQIVND (reference sequence). The entire variable domain, with the rest obtained from reference TRBV19 and TRBJ1-2, is as follows: DGGITQSPKYLFRKEGQNVTLSCEQNLNHDAMYWYRQDPGQGLRLIYYSQIVNDFQKGDIAEGYSVSREKKESFPLTVTSAQKNPTAFYLCASSMGTGIHYGYTFGSGTRLTVV.

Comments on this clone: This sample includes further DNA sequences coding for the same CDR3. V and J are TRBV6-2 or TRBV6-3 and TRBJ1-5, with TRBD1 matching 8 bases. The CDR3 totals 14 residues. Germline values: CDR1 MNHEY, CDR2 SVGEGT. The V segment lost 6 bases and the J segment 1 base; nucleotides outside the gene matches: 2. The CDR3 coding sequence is TGTGCCAGCAGCTGGACAGGGAGCAATCAGCCCCAGCATTTT. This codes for CASSWTGSNQPQHF.

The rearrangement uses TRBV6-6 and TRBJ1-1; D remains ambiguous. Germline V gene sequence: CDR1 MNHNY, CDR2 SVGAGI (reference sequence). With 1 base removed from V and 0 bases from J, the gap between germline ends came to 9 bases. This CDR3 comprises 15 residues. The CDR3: CASSYFAAMNTEAFF. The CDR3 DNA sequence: TGTGCCAGCAGTTACTTCGCAGCGATGAACACTGAAGCTTTCTTT.

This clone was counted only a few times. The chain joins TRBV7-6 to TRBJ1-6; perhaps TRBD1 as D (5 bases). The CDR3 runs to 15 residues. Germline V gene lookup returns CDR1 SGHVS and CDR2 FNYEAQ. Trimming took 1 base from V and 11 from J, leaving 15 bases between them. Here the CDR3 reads CASSLGGSGNPPLHF. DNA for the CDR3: TGTGCCAGCAGCTTAGGGGGCTCAGGGAATCCACCCCTCCACTTT. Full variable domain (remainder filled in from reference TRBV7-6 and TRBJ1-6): GAGVSQSPRYKVTKRGQDVALRCDPISGHVSLYWYRQALGQGPEFLTYFNYEAQQDKSGLPNDRFSAERPEGSISTLTIQRTEQRDSAMYRCASSLGGSGNPPLHFGNGTRLTVT.

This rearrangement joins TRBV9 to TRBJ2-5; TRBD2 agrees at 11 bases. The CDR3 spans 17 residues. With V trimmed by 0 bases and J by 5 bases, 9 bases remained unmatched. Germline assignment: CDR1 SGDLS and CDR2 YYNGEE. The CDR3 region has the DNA TGTGCCAGCAGCGTAGGTCTTAGCGGGGGGGTGAAGGAGACCCAGTACTTC. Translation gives CASSVGLSGGVKETQYF. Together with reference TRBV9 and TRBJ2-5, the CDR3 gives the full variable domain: DSGVTQTPKHLITATGQRVTLRCSPRSGDLSVYWYQQSLDQGLQFLIQYYNGEERAKGNILERFSAQQFPDLHSELNLSSLELGDSALYFCASSVGLSGGVKETQYFGPGTRLLVL.

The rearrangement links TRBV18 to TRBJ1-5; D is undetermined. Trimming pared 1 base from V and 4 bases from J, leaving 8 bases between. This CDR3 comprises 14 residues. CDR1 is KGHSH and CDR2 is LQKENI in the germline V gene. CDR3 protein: CASSPLGENQPQHF. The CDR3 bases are TGTGCCAGCTCACCACTGGGAGAGAATCAGCCCCAGCATTTT.

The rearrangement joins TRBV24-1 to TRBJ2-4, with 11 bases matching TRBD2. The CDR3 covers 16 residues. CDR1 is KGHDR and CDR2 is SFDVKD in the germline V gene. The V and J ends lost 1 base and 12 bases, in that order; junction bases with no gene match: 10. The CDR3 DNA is TGTGCCACCAGTGATTTTACCACTAGCGGGGGCCCCAGTCAGTACTTC. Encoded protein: CATSDFTTSGGPSQYF.

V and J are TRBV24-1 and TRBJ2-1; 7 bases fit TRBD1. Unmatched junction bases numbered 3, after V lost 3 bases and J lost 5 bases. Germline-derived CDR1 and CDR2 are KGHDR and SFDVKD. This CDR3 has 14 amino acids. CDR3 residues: CATSDPGTDNEQFF. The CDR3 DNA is TGTGCCACCAGTGATCCCGGGACAGACAATGAGCAGTTCTTC.

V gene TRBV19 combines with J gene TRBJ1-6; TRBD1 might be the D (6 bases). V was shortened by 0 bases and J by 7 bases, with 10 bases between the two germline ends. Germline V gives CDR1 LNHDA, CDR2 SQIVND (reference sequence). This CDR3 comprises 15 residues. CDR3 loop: CASSIDRGANSPLHF. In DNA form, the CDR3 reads TGTGCCAGTAGTATAGACAGGGGCGCAAATTCACCCCTCCACTTT.

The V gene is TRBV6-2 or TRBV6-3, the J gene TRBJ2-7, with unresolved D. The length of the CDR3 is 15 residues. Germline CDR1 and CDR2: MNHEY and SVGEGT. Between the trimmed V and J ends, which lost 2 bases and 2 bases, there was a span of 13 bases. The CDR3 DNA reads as TGTGCCAGCAGTTACAACCCTCAGGTCCCCTACGAGCAGTACTTC. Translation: CASSYNPQVPYEQYF.

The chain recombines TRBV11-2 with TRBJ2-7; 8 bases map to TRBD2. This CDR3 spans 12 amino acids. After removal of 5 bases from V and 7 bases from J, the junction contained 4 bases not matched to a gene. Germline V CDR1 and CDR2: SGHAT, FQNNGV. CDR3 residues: CASSPGGAEQYF. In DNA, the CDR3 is TGTGCCAGCAGCCCCGGGGGGGCGGAGCAGTACTTC.

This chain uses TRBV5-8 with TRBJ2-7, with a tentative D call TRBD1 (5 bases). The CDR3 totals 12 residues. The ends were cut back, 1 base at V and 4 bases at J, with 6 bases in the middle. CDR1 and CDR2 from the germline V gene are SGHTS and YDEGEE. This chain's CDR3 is CASSLQGYEQYF. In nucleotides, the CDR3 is TGTGCCAGCAGCTTGCAGGGTTACGAGCAGTACTTC.